One and the same sample provided the 30 T cell receptor beta chains below, sequenced in a study of beta chain features in type 1 diabetes. All of the isolated RNA was reverse transcribed, so expressed TCRB transcripts were sequenced. Profiled with immunoSEQ multiplex PCR; TCRdb holds only in-frame clones, not every one. The table has hundreds of thousands of clones, 9.5% to 12% seen once; the top ten hold about 0.042%. Sample: naive CD4+ T cells from blood. These receptors were obtained from a woman in her late teens or twenties in good health.

There are a few counts of this clone. The chain employs TRBV7-2 and TRBJ2-3; D is ambiguous. With 2 bases removed from V and 0 bases from J, the gap between germline ends came to 12 bases. Germline CDR1 is SGHTA and CDR2 is FQGNSA. The CDR3 contains 16 residues. CDR3 sequence: CASSLTLPSSTDTQYF. The CDR3 DNA is TGTGCCAGCAGCTTAACACTACCTTCTAGCACAGATACGCAGTATTTT.

J is TRBJ2-1 and V is TRBV25-1; 11 nucleotides match TRBD2. From germline, CDR1 is MGHDK and CDR2 SYGVNS. Trimming at V came to 5 bases and at J to 10 bases, leaving 13 bases not matched to a gene. The CDR3 has 16 residues. Here the CDR3 reads CASSLPGSGRALEQFF. CDR3 in DNA: TGTGCCAGCAGTCTCCCGGGTAGCGGGAGGGCCTTAGAGCAGTTCTTC.

The V and J genes are TRBV11-1 and TRBJ2-1, with 8 bases fitting TRBD1. V shed 6 bases and J 0 bases; nucleotides not matched to a gene: 1. The germline gives CDR1 SGHAT, CDR2 FQDESV (reference sequence). The CDR3 totals 14 residues. Here the CDR3 DNA reads TGTGCCAGCAGGGACAGGGTCTCCTACAATGAGCAGTTCTTC. Protein: CASRDRVSYNEQFF. The complete variable domain, with remaining parts taken from reference TRBV11-1 and TRBJ2-1, reads EAEVAQSPRYKITEKSQAVAFWCDPISGHATLYWYRQILGQGPELLVQFQDESVVDDSQLPKDRFSAERLKGVDSTLKIQPAELGDSAMYLCASRDRVSYNEQFFGPGTRLTVL.

The chain has TRBV27 and TRBJ2-7; TRBD2 agrees at 13 bases. V was pared by 5 bases and J by 2 bases, with 15 bases of the junction left unmatched. The CDR3 runs to 19 residues. Germline CDR1 reads MNHEY; CDR2 reads SMNVEV (reference sequence). The DNA of the CDR3 is TGTGCCAGCAGTGGAGCGGGACTAGCGGGATCCAGCATCCCCTACGAGCAGTACTTC. Encoded protein: CASSGAGLAGSSIPYEQYF.

This clone was detected a few times. The chain recombines TRBV7-9 with TRBJ2-6; D may be TRBD2 (6 bases). V gave up 5 bases and J gave up 3 bases, with 23 bases separating them. This CDR3 is 19 amino acids long. CDR1 and CDR2 from the germline V gene are SEHNR and FQNEAQ (reference sequence). CDR3 in amino acids: CASSPGRGILTGGANVLTF. The CDR3 DNA is TGTGCCAGCAGCCCCGGACGGGGGATCCTGACTGGTGGGGCCAACGTCCTGACTTTC.

This chain connects TRBV6-1 to TRBJ2-6, with D perhaps TRBD2 (5 bases). Deletions cut 2 bases from V and 2 bases from J, with 10 bases between. The CDR3 sequence is 16 residues long. Per germline, CDR1 MNHNS and CDR2 SASEGT. The CDR3 DNA sequence: TGTGCCAGCAGTGAATACCTGAGGGCTGGGGCCAACGTCCTGACTTTC. Translated: CASSEYLRAGANVLTF.

The rearrangement uses TRBV14 and TRBJ2-7; 8 nucleotides line up with TRBD2. The CDR3 consists of 13 residues. The V segment lost 4 bases and the J segment 5 bases; nucleotides outside the gene matches: 4. The germline gives CDR1 SGHDN, CDR2 FVKESK. This CDR3 is CASSPGLEDEQYF. The DNA for the CDR3 is TGTGCCAGCAGCCCGGGACTAGAGGACGAGCAGTACTTC.

This clone has only a few counts. This chain connects TRBV2 to TRBJ1-2; TRBD1 might be the D (6 bases). V was trimmed by 6 bases and J by 4 bases, leaving 15 bases between them. The germline V gene has CDR1 SNHLY and CDR2 FYNNEI. The CDR3 runs 14 residues. The CDR3 DNA is TGTGCCAGCAGAGGATATACAGGGTTCTATGGCTACACCTTC. As protein: CASRGYTGFYGYTF.

This chain links TRBV7-2 with TRBJ1-5, with a weak D call TRBD1 (6 bases). V gave up 5 bases and J gave up 5 bases, with 10 bases separating them. This CDR3 has 13 residues. Germline CDR1 is SGHTA and CDR2 is FQGNSA. CDR3 in DNA: TGTGCCAGCAGCACCCCAGGGGATCAGCCCCAGCATTTT. This sequence encodes CASSTPGDQPQHF.

The V and J genes are TRBV2 and TRBJ2-3, with D possibly matching TRBD2 (6 bases). Trimming took off 2 bases at V and 7 bases at J, with 13 bases between the two ends. This CDR3 spans 14 amino acids. CDR1 and CDR2 (germline): SNHLY, FYNNEI. CDR3 loop: CASSESSSVNTQYF. CDR3 DNA: TGTGCCAGCAGTGAATCTTCTAGCGTGAATACGCAGTATTTT.

This clone has just a few counts. The chain combines TRBV9 with TRBJ1-2; 8 bases fit TRBD1. The CDR3 consists of 14 residues. Looked up from germline, CDR1 is SGDLS and CDR2 is YYNGEE. J lost 5 bases, V lost 4 bases, and 7 bases had no gene match. This CDR3 reads CASSRYGTGYGYTF. The CDR3 DNA is TGTGCCAGCAGCCGATACGGGACAGGATATGGCTACACCTTC.

This clone has more than one count but fewer than ten. The chain has TRBV30 and TRBJ1-1; no definite D call. Germline V gene data show CDR1 as GTSNPN and CDR2 as SVGIG (reference sequence). V was trimmed by 2 bases and J by 1 base, leaving 8 bases between them. CDR3 length: 13 residues. The DNA for the CDR3 is TGTGCCTGGAGTTTTGGGTGGAACACTGAAGCTTTCTTT. This translates into CAWSFGWNTEAFF.

This clone was detected a few times. V is TRBV20-1 and J is TRBJ2-5; no definite D call. The CDR3 is made up of 11 amino acids. The germline V gene has CDR1 DFQATT and CDR2 SNEGSKA (reference sequence). V dropped 8 bases and J dropped 5 bases, with 12 bases sitting between them. The CDR3 DNA follows: TGCAGTTCCGGGTACAGCGAGACCCAGTACTTC. Translation gives CSSGYSETQYF.

The V and J genes are TRBV23-1 and TRBJ2-4, with D maybe TRBD1 (6 bases). TRBV23-1 falls under the ORF class, with uncertain function. Between the trimmed V and J ends, which lost 2 bases and 0 bases, there was a span of 26 bases. The CDR3 runs 21 residues. The CDR3 DNA reads as TGCGCCAGCAGTCAACGGAACCAGAGGCAGGGGATTAAACTAGCCAAAAACATTCAGTACTTC. This codes for CASSQRNQRQGIKLAKNIQYF.

This chain joins TRBV15 and TRBJ1-2; D uncertain. Looked up from germline, CDR1 is LNHNV and CDR2 is YYDKDF (reference sequence). This CDR3 spans 13 amino acids. V lost 3 bases and J lost 10, with 15 bases in between. This CDR3 reads CATSRSERVHYTF. Here the CDR3 DNA reads TGTGCCACCAGCAGGAGCGAAAGGGTTCACTACACCTTC.

The chain carries TRBV7-9 and TRBJ2-1, with D tentatively TRBD2 (6 bases). Germline lookup yields CDR1 SEHNR and CDR2 FQNEAQ (reference sequence). The CDR3 consists of 15 residues. Trimming shortened V by 5 bases and J by 1 base, and 12 bases separated the two germline ends. The CDR3 region is CASSPGAGSYNEQFF. The CDR3 DNA reads TGTGCCAGCAGCCCGGGAGCCGGGTCCTACAATGAGCAGTTCTTC. Looking up the rest from reference TRBV7-9 and TRBJ2-1 gives the full variable domain: DTGVSQNPRHKITKRGQNVTFRCDPISEHNRLYWYRQTLGQGPEFLTYFQNEAQLEKSRLLSDRFSAERPKGSFSTLEIQRTEQGDSAMYLCASSPGAGSYNEQFFGPGTRLTVL.

This clone occurred a few times. This rearrangement joins TRBV10-3 to TRBJ2-1; D might be TRBD2 (7 bases). The CDR3 length is 14 residues. Deletions cut 8 bases from V and 6 bases from J, with 17 bases between. Germline CDR1 reads ENHRY; CDR2 reads SYGVKD. The CDR3 nucleotides read TGTGCCATCGCACGGGGGGACATAGTCAATGAGCAGTTCTTC. It specifies CAIARGDIVNEQFF.

The table lists this clone with a few counts. Other DNA sequences in the sample encode the same CDR3. This sequence joins TRBV14 and TRBJ2-3; D unresolved. Germline CDR1 and CDR2: SGHDN and FVKESK. The germline V and J ends were trimmed by 3 bases and 2 bases, with 3 bases remaining between them. This CDR3 comprises 12 residues. Here the CDR3 DNA reads TGTGCCAGCAGCCAGAACACAGATACGCAGTATTTT. This encodes CASSQNTDTQYF.

The chain couples TRBV29-1 to TRBJ1-5; D remains ambiguous. CDR1 and CDR2 (germline): SQVTM, ANQGSEA. The ends were cut back, 4 bases at V and 3 bases at J, with 10 bases in the middle. This CDR3 region has 13 residues. The CDR3 here is CSVGTGSNQPQHF. CDR3 bases: TGCAGCGTTGGTACGGGCTCCAATCAGCCCCAGCATTTT.

The J gene is TRBJ2-5, the V gene TRBV2, with a possible D match to TRBD1 (6 bases). Per germline, CDR1 SNHLY and CDR2 FYNNEI. Trimming pared 7 bases from V and 4 bases from J, leaving 10 bases between. The CDR3 consists of 12 residues. CDR3 region: CASTWGRETQYF. The CDR3 DNA sequence: TGTGCCAGCACGTGGGGGCGAGAGACCCAGTACTTC.

V usage is TRBV29-1 and J usage is TRBJ2-1, with 12 bases aligning to TRBD2. The CDR3 loop spans 14 amino acids. After removal of 4 bases from V and 5 bases from J, the junction contained 3 bases not matched to a gene. Germline-derived CDR1 and CDR2 are SQVTM and ANQGSEA. The CDR3 sequence is CSVVTSGGNNEQFF. The DNA of the CDR3 is TGCAGCGTTGTAACTAGCGGGGGGAACAATGAGCAGTTCTTC.

This clone was observed a few times. This sequence joins TRBV4-2 and TRBJ1-1, with D possibly TRBD1 on 6 matching bases. V was shortened by 2 bases and J by 5 bases, with 18 bases between the two germline ends. Germline V CDR1 and CDR2: LGHNA, YNFKEQ. The CDR3 runs to 16 residues. The CDR3 loop reads CASSQWPDRRGTEAFF. The CDR3 coding sequence is TGTGCCAGCAGCCAATGGCCGGATCGAAGGGGGACTGAAGCTTTCTTT.

This sequence joins TRBV7-2 and TRBJ2-3, with D possibly matching TRBD2 (6 bases). This CDR3 has 16 amino acids. Trimming left V 1 base short and J 2 bases short, with 13 bases between. The germline V gene has CDR1 SGHTA and CDR2 FQGNSA. CDR3 bases: TGTGCCAGCAGCTTAGAGGCGGGAAGATTCACAGATACGCAGTATTTT. This encodes CASSLEAGRFTDTQYF.

This clone appeared a few times. This chain uses TRBV15 with TRBJ2-7; 8 bases map to TRBD1. The V gene end was trimmed by 1 base and the J gene end by 2 bases; junction bases not matched to a gene: 4. The CDR3 runs to 15 residues. Germline-derived CDR1 and CDR2 are LNHNV and YYDKDF (reference sequence). CDR3 DNA sequence: TGTGCCACCAGCAGAGCCGGGACAGGAGCCTACGAGCAGTACTTC. Translating gives CATSRAGTGAYEQYF.

The gene calls are TRBV4-3 and TRBJ1-1; D gene unclear. In germline, CDR1 is LGHNA, CDR2 YSLEER. V was pared by 4 bases and J by 0 bases, with 15 bases between. The length of the CDR3 is 16 residues. The CDR3 loop is CASSRRQAFMNTEAFF. The DNA of the CDR3 is TGCGCCAGCAGCCGACGACAAGCCTTCATGAACACTGAAGCTTTCTTT.

This clone was seen more than once but under ten times. The J gene is TRBJ1-2, the V gene TRBV29-1; 10 bases are shared with TRBD1. The CDR3 covers 12 residues. V gave up 7 bases and J gave up 4 bases; unmatched junction bases: 3. The germline V gene encodes CDR1 SQVTM and CDR2 ANQGSEA. In nucleotides, the CDR3 is TGCAGCGGTGGACAGGGGGGCTATGGCTACACCTTC. Translation: CSGGQGGYGYTF. The full variable domain, in which reference TRBV29-1 and TRBJ1-2 provide the parts outside the CDR3, is SAVISQKPSRDICQRGTSLTIQCQVDSQVTMMFWYRQQPGQSLTLIATANQGSEATYESGFVIDKFPISRPNLTFSTLTVSNMSPEDSSIYLCSGGQGGYGYTFGSGTRLTVV.

The CDR3 coding sequence is TGTGCCAGCAGACTGGGCGGGATAAACAATGAGCAGTTCTTC. The encoded protein is CASRLGGINNEQFF. This chain uses TRBV6-6 with TRBJ2-1; D is perhaps TRBD2 (6 bases). The CDR3 runs to 14 residues. Germline loops: CDR1 MNHNY, CDR2 SVGAGI (reference sequence). Trimming pared 6 bases from V and 5 bases from J, leaving 14 bases between.

The chain is built from TRBV7-9 and TRBJ2-5; TRBD1 matches 7 bases. There are 16 residues in the CDR3. V was pared by 4 bases and J by 2 bases, with 10 bases of the junction left unmatched. Germline CDR1 SEHNR, CDR2 FQNEAQ (reference sequence). The CDR3 bases are TGTGCCAGCAGCTCCCGACAGGGTCGTAGACAAGAGACCCAGTACTTC. It is translated as CASSSRQGRRQETQYF.

This clone was counted only a few times. This chain links TRBV2 with TRBJ2-4; D is uncertain. This CDR3 has 13 residues. Germline V gives CDR1 SNHLY, CDR2 FYNNEI. The V gene lost 6 bases and the J gene lost 7 bases, with 13 bases spanning the gap. CDR3 in DNA: TGTGCCAGCAGGTTGGGCCACGGGAACATTCAGTACTTC. It encodes CASRLGHGNIQYF. The complete variable domain, with remaining parts taken from reference TRBV2 and TRBJ2-4, reads EPEVTQTPSHQVTQMGQEVILRCVPISNHLYFYWYRQILGQKVEFLVSFYNNEISEKSEIFDDQFSVERPDGSNFTLKIRSTKLEDSAMYFCASRLGHGNIQYFGAGTRLSVL.

This clone has only a few counts. The rearrangement links TRBV28 to TRBJ1-2; 10 bases fit TRBD1. The CDR3 has 16 amino acids. The J segment lost 5 bases and the V segment lost 5 bases, leaving 11 bases of the junction unmatched. Germline V gene data show CDR1 as MDHEN and CDR2 as SYDVKM. CDR3 DNA sequence: TGTGCCAGCAGTCCCCCCGTCGGGACAGGGGCATATGGCTACACCTTC. Residues: CASSPPVGTGAYGYTF.